The clone carrying this T cell receptor beta chain was counted between two and nine times. This record comes from a study of blood T cell repertoires in COVID-19. As for the study in general: Acute and convalescent COVID-19 samples came from the United States, Italy and Spain. In each case, the material was cDNA or gDNA derived from T cells, B-cell-depleted T cells, or PBMCs.

Germline CDR1 and CDR2: MNHEY and SMNVEV (reference sequence). Trimming removed 5 bases from V and 2 bases from J, with 6 bases in between. The length of the CDR3 is 12 residues. Original data processing: Amplification of reference gene primers was used by the study to estimate nucleated cell counts. The repertoire was sequenced with immunoSEQ multiplex PCR; TCRdb's copy has only in-frame clones and lacks some. V, J and clone size are those of that table, while D and trimming were read from the DNA. The sample includes about 280,000 clones, around four fifths of them seen just once. The sample was peripheral blood. This clonotype originated in a woman aged 45-65 years who had recovered from COVID-19. This chain uses TRBV27 with TRBJ1-2; D unclear. Here the CDR3 reads CASSGLNYGYTF. The CDR3 DNA follows: TGTGCCAGCAGTGGGCTCAACTATGGCTACACCTTC.